These 17 T cell receptor beta chains share one sample of origin, sequenced in a study of neoadjuvant anti-PD-1 for oral cavity cancer. Clones were read by immunoSEQ multiplex PCR, and TCRdb kept only the in-frame ones, dropping some. The repertoire holds approximately 72,000 clones, with around four fifths as singletons. The material was PBMCs, obtained before nivolumab (anti-PD-1) treatment. The source of these receptors is a person aged 35-79 years with oral cavity squamous cell carcinoma.

V usage is TRBV5-4 and J usage is TRBJ2-7; 8 positions agree with TRBD1. V dropped 3 bases and J dropped 1; count of bases not matched to a gene: 9. This CDR3 is built from 16 residues. Germline CDR1 SGHNT, CDR2 YYREEE (reference sequence). DNA of the CDR3: TGTGCCAGCAGCTGGACAGGGTGGGAAAGATCCTACGAGCAGTACTTC. Its protein product is CASSWTGWERSYEQYF.

V is TRBV5-4 and J is TRBJ2-3; TRBD2 matches 7 bases. The germline V gene encodes CDR1 SGHNT and CDR2 YYREEE (reference sequence). The CDR3 runs 17 residues. The trim removed 4 bases at V and 6 bases at J, leaving 17 bases unmatched. This chain's CDR3 is CASSERAGGSTRDTQYF. The CDR3 bases are TGTGCCAGCAGCGAGAGAGCTGGCGGGAGTACAAGGGATACGCAGTATTTT. Looking up the rest from reference TRBV5-4 and TRBJ2-3 gives the full variable domain: ETGVTQSPTHLIKTRGQQVTLRCSSQSGHNTVSWYQQALGQGPQFIFQYYREEENGRGNFPPRFSGLQFPNYSSELNVNALELDDSALYLCASSERAGGSTRDTQYFGPGTRLTVL.

The chain joins TRBV14 to TRBJ1-2; D may be TRBD1 (6 bases). V was shortened by 2 bases and J by 4 bases, with 11 bases between the two germline ends. The CDR3 length is 14 residues. Germline V CDR1 and CDR2: SGHDN, FVKESK. The CDR3 here is CASSQLQGIYGYTF. The CDR3 DNA reads as TGTGCCAGCAGCCAACTACAGGGAATCTATGGCTACACCTTC. Full variable domain (outside the CDR3, taken from reference TRBV14 and TRBJ1-2): EAGVTQFPSHSVIEKGQTVTLRCDPISGHDNLYWYRRVMGKEIKFLLHFVKESKQDESGMPNNRFLAERTGGTYSTLKVQPAELEDSGVYFCASSQLQGIYGYTFGSGTRLTVV.

This clone is a singleton in its sample. V and J are TRBV27 and TRBJ2-7, with D tentatively TRBD1 (5 bases). The CDR3 sequence is 11 residues long. V was cut by 3 bases and J by 6 bases, with 6 bases left in between. The germline V gene has CDR1 MNHEY and CDR2 SMNVEV (reference sequence). The CDR3 DNA sequence: TGTGCCAGCAGTTTTGGGGCCGAGCAGTACTTC. Translated: CASSFGAEQYF.

The chain has TRBV7-2 and TRBJ2-5; D remains unclear. CDR3 length equals 14 residues. Trimming left V 7 bases short and J 0 bases short, with 12 bases between. CDR1 SGHTA and CDR2 FQGNSA come from the germline V gene. CDR3 protein: CASIRLQYQETQYF. The CDR3, as DNA: TGTGCCAGCATCCGACTCCAATACCAAGAGACCCAGTACTTC.

CDR3 in amino acids: CASSLSDGAEAFF. The DNA for the CDR3 is TGTGCCAGCAGCTTATCTGACGGGGCTGAAGCTTTCTTT. The rearrangement joins TRBV7-3 to TRBJ1-1; D unclear. The V and J ends lost 2 bases and 6 bases respectively, with 10 bases between them. The V gene's germline CDR1 is SGHTA and CDR2 FQGTGA. This CDR3 comprises 13 residues.

The genes are TRBV19 and TRBJ2-7, with 9 bases matching TRBD1. This CDR3 spans 15 amino acids. Germline V CDR1 and CDR2: LNHDA, SQIVND (reference sequence). V shed 1 base and J 2 bases; nucleotides not matched to a gene: 3. The DNA of the CDR3 is TGTGCCAGTAGTATAGGTGGGACAGGGACCTACGAGCAGTACTTC. Residues: CASSIGGTGTYEQYF. The full variable domain, in which reference TRBV19 and TRBJ2-7 provide the parts outside the CDR3, is DGGITQSPKYLFRKEGQNVTLSCEQNLNHDAMYWYRQDPGQGLRLIYYSQIVNDFQKGDIAEGYSVSREKKESFPLTVTSAQKNPTAFYLCASSIGGTGTYEQYFGPGTRLTVT.

V is TRBV10-3 and J is TRBJ1-2, with D perhaps matching TRBD1 (5 bases). Trimming stripped 4 bases from V and 6 bases from J, with 18 bases between. CDR3 length: 15 amino acids. Germline CDR1 reads ENHRY; CDR2 reads SYGVKD. DNA for the CDR3: TGTGCCATCAGTGTATTGATGCGGGGCCTGAATGGCTACACCTTC. Its protein product is CAISVLMRGLNGYTF.

V gene TRBV5-6 combines with J gene TRBJ2-2, with 8 positions matching TRBD1. The V segment lost 0 bases and the J segment 7 bases; nucleotides outside the gene matches: 14. The CDR3 runs 18 residues. The germline gives CDR1 SGHDT, CDR2 YYEEEE. CDR3 loop: CASSLAPDREWAYGELFF. The DNA for the CDR3 is TGTGCCAGCAGCTTGGCACCGGACAGGGAATGGGCTTACGGGGAGCTGTTTTTT.

The chain joins TRBV9 to TRBJ1-1, with TRBD1 identical over 8 bases. V lost 3 bases, J lost 8 bases, and 3 bases stayed unmatched. The CDR3 extends over 12 amino acids. Germline V gene sequence: CDR1 SGDLS, CDR2 YYNGEE. CDR3 in amino acids: CASSAGGVEAFF. DNA of the CDR3: TGTGCCAGCAGCGCAGGGGGCGTAGAAGCTTTCTTT. The whole variable domain, filled in from reference TRBV9 and TRBJ1-1, reads DSGVTQTPKHLITATGQRVTLRCSPRSGDLSVYWYQQSLDQGLQFLIQYYNGEERAKGNILERFSAQQFPDLHSELNLSSLELGDSALYFCASSAGGVEAFFGQGTRLTVV.

The chain employs TRBV2 and TRBJ1-5; 10 bases fit TRBD1. The V gene's germline CDR1 is SNHLY and CDR2 FYNNEI. The CDR3 is 15 residues long. V shed 1 base and J 8 bases; nucleotides not matched to a gene: 5. CDR3 DNA: TGTGCCAGCAGTGAAGTAGGGGGGACAGGGGAGCCCCAGCATTTT. Residues: CASSEVGGTGEPQHF.

The gene calls are TRBV5-1 and TRBJ1-1; TRBD1 agrees at 10 bases. CDR3 size: 16 residues. CDR1 SGHRS and CDR2 YFSETQ come from the germline V gene. J was trimmed by 2 bases and V by 5 bases; bases with no gene match: 9. CDR3 bases: TGCGCCAGCAGGAAGGGACAGGGGTTACTAAACACTGAAGCTTTCTTT. Protein product: CASRKGQGLLNTEAFF.

The rearrangement uses TRBV15 and TRBJ2-6, with D possibly matching TRBD2 (5 bases). This CDR3 has 17 amino acids. V was clipped by 9 bases and J by 0 bases, with 18 bases between them. Germline V gene sequence: CDR1 LNHNV, CDR2 YYDKDF (reference sequence). The CDR3 nucleotides read TGTGCCACTACCCCGGACTTCTCTTACTCTGGGGCCAACGTCCTGACTTTC. Protein sequence: CATTPDFSYSGANVLTF.

V gene TRBV19 combines with J gene TRBJ2-1, with D possibly being TRBD1 or TRBD2 (6 bases each). Germline loops: CDR1 LNHDA, CDR2 SQIVND (reference sequence). Trimming left V 1 base short and J 1 base short, with 17 bases between. This CDR3 comprises 18 residues. This CDR3 is CASSIGWRGRRSYNEQFF. The DNA of the CDR3 is TGTGCCAGTAGTATAGGGTGGAGGGGGAGAAGGTCCTACAATGAGCAGTTCTTC.

This chain links TRBV30 with TRBJ1-1; tentative D call: TRBD1 (6 bases). CDR3 size: 13 residues. Trimming pared 6 bases from V and 0 bases from J, leaving 11 bases between. Per the germline V gene, CDR1 is GTSNPN and CDR2 is SVGIG (reference sequence). CDR3 bases: TGTGCCTGCTTGGACAGTATGAACACTGAAGCTTTCTTT. It specifies CACLDSMNTEAFF.

V and J are TRBV6-5 and TRBJ2-2, with unresolved D. The CDR3 loop spans 14 amino acids. Germline lookup yields CDR1 MNHEY and CDR2 SVGAGI. Trimming removed 6 bases at V and 4 bases at J, with 12 bases between. The chain's CDR3 is CASRITMATGELFF. As DNA, the CDR3 is TGTGCCAGCAGGATAACTATGGCCACCGGGGAGCTGTTTTTT.

The genes are TRBV15 and TRBJ2-7; 8 nucleotides match TRBD1. With V trimmed by 1 base and J by 0 bases, 5 bases remained unmatched. The CDR3 contains 16 residues. Germline V CDR1 and CDR2: LNHNV, YYDKDF (reference sequence). The CDR3: CATSRGWGQDSYEQYF. The CDR3 bases are TGTGCCACCAGCAGAGGATGGGGACAGGACTCCTACGAGCAGTACTTC.